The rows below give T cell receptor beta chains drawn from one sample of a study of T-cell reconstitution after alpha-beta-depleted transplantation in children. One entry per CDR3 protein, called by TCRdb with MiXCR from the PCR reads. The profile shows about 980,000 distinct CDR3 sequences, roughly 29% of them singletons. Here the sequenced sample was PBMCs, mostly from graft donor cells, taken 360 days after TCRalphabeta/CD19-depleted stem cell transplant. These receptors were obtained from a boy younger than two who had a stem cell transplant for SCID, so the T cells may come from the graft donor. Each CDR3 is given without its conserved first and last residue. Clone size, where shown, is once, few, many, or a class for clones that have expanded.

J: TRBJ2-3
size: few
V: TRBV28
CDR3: ASSLARDRVLDTQY

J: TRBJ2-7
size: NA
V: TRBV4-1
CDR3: ASSQGGQGTAYEQY

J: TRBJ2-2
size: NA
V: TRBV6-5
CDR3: ASSPPKVWVTGELF

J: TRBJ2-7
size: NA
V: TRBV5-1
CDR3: ASSLVRTSSYEQY

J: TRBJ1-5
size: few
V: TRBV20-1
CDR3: SARTGGNQPQH

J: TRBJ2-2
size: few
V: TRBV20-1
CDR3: SASIPPGGHTGELF

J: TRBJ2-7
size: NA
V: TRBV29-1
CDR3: SMFGQNSYEQY

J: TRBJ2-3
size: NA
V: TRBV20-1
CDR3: SASRRDWGTDTQY

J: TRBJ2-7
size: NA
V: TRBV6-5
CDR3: ASSYGPGRSSYEQY

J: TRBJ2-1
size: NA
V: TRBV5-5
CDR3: ASSFGGTSEF

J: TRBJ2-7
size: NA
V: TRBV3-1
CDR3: ASSPTDREPYEQY

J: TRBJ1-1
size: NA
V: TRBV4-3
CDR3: ASSQDGHPTEAF

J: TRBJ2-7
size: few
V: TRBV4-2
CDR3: ASSQDRTSGGPYEQY

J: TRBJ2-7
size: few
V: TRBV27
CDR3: ASRMRREVYEQY

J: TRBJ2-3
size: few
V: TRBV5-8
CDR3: ASSPGLAGVNTDTQY

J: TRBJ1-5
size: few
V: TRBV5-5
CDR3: ASSWGDRFGQPQH

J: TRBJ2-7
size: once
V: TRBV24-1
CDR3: ATSGGPGFEQY

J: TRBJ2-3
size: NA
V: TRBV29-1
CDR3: SVVRLAGGPTDTQY

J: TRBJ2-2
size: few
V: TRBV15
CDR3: ATSRPHRVGNTGELF

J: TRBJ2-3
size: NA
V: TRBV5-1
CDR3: ASSLGPQGATDTQY

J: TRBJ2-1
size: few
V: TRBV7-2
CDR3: ASSFYGTSGVPEQF

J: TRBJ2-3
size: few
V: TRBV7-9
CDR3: ASRYRALADTQY

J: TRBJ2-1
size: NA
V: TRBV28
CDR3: ASSPPRMRGKYNEQF

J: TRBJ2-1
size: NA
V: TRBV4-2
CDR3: ASSQRGLNEQF

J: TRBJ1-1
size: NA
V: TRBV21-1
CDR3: ARFDRNTEAF

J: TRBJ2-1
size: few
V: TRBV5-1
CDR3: ASSLVVGFYNEQF

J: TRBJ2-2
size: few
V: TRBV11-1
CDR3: ASSYGGDRVPTGELF

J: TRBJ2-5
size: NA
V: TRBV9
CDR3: ASSVGGARQETQY

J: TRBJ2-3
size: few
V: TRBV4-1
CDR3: ASSPGGVHTDTQY

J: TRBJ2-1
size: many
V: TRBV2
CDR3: ASPAVGGATYNEQF

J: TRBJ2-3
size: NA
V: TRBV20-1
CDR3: SATGGGGEKGDTQY

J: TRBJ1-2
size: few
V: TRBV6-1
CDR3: ASTSGSYGYT

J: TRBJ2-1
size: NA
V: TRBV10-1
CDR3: ASSEGQSSYKHNEQF

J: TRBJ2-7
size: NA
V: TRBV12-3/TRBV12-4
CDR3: ASRAGLGYEQY

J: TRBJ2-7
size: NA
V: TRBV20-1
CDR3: SAPGPPYEQY

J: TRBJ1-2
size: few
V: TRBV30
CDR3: AWGQAFYGYT

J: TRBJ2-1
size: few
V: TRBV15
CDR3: ATSRDRLAGFDEQF

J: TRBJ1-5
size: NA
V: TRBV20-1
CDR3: SASPAGGAGNQPQH

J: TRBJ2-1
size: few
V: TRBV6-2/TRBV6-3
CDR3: ASRQHRVVIYNEQF

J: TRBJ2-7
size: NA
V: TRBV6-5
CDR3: ASSYRGRDPEQY

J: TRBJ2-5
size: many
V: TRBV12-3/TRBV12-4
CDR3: ASSLRAGEETQY